This T cell receptor (beta chain) is drawn from a study of cytomegalovirus exposure and HLA in healthy donors. In the study overall: It was reported in a later analysis that the same platform had been used for the 120 or so validation repertoires as for the 550 to 750 first-cohort repertoires.

A remark on this clone: Its cognate antigen is unknown.

Study outcomes and limitations: There were a few CMV-associated chains whose specificity for CMV antigens was confirmed in vitro. Most observed TCR sequences were rare, whereas some public TCRs were detected in many donors. Reportedly, cytomegalovirus status was diagnosed with high sensitivity and specificity.

CDR3 length: 18 amino acids. Looked up from germline, CDR1 is KGHSH and CDR2 is LQKENI. Germline trimming cut 3 bases from V and 7 bases from J; bases unmatched to any gene: 9. Only in-frame clones appear in the TCRdb table, and some are missing; sequencing was by immunoSEQ multiplex PCR. The sample lists about 120,000 clones, approximately 90% occurring once. Sequenced sample: PBMCs. This chain uses TRBV18 with TRBJ2-1, with TRBD2 matching 16 bases. The TCR was taken from a woman aged 18-29 years in good health and CMV-seropositive. The CDR3 sequence: CASSPPGLAGGLGNEQFF. The CDR3 DNA is TGTGCCAGCTCACCTCCGGGACTAGCGGGAGGGCTTGGGAATGAGCAGTTCTTC.